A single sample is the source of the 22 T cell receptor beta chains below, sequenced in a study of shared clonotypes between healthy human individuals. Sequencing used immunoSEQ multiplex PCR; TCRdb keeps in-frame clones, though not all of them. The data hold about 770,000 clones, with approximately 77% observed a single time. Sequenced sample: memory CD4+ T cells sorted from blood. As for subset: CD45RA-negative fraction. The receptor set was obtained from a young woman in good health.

The CDR3 coding sequence is TGCGCCAGCCGAAGAACCTCCAATGAGCAGTTCTTC. The encoded protein is CASRRTSNEQFF. The V call is TRBV5-1, the J call TRBJ2-1; no definite D call. Trimming cost V 7 bases and J 6 bases, with 11 bases left between them. CDR1 SGHRS and CDR2 YFSETQ come from the germline V gene. The CDR3 totals 12 residues.

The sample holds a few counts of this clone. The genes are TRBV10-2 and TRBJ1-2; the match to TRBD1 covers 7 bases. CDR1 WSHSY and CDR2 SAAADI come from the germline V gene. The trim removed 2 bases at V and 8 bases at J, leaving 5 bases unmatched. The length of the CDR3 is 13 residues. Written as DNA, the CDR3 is TGCGCCAGCAGTGAGCAGACAGGGCGGGGCTACACCTTC. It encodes CASSEQTGRGYTF.

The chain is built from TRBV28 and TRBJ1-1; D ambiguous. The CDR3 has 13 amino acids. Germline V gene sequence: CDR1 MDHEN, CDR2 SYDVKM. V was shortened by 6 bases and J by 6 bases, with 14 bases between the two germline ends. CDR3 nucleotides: TGTGCCAGCAGCCTTTTGCGACAAGCTGAAGCTTTCTTT. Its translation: CASSLLRQAEAFF.

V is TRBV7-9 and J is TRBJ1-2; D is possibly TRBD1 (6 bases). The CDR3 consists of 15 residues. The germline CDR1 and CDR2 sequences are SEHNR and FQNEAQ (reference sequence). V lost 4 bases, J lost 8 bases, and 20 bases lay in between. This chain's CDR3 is CASSSHGGAGNGYTF. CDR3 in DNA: TGTGCCAGCAGCTCTCATGGGGGCGCCGGTAACGGCTACACCTTC.

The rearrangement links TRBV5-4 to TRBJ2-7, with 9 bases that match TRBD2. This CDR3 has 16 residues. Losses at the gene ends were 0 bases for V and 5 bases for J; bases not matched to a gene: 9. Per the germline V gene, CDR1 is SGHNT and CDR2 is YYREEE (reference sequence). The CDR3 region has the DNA TGTGCCAGCAGCTTGGACGGGCTAGCGGGGCGACACGAGCAGTACTTC. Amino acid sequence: CASSLDGLAGRHEQYF.

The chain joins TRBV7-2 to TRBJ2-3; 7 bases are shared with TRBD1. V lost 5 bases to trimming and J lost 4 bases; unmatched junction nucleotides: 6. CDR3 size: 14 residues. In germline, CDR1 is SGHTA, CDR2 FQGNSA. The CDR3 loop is CASSQKGASDTQYF. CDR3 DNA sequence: TGTGCCAGCAGCCAAAAGGGGGCATCAGATACGCAGTATTTT.

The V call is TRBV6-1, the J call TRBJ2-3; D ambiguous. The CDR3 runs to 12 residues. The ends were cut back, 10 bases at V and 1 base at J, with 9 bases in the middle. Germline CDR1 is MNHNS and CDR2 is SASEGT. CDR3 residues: CATVPRTDTQYF. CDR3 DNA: TGTGCCACAGTACCCCGCACAGATACGCAGTATTTT.

CDR3 DNA sequence: TGTGCCAGCAGCTTAGGACTAGCGGGAGGGCCTGGCCCCTACAATGAGCAGTTCTTC. The encoded protein is CASSLGLAGGPGPYNEQFF. This chain uses TRBV13 with TRBJ2-1, with 13 bases lining up with TRBD2. Germline CDR1 is PRHDT and CDR2 is FYEKMQ (reference sequence). The CDR3 extends over 19 amino acids. V dropped 0 bases and J dropped 2; count of bases not matched to a gene: 7. Drawing the rest from reference TRBV13 and TRBJ2-1, the complete variable domain is AAGVIQSPRHLIKEKRETATLKCYPIPRHDTVYWYQQGPGQDPQFLISFYEKMQSDKGSIPDRFSAQQFSDYHSELNMSSLELGDSALYFCASSLGLAGGPGPYNEQFFGPGTRLTVL.

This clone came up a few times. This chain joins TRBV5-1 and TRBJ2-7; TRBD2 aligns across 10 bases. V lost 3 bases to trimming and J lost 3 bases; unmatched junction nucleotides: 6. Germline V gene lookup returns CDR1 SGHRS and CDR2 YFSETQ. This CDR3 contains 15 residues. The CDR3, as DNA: TGCGCCAGCAGCTCCGTACTAGCGGGACACTACGAGCAGTACTTC. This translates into CASSSVLAGHYEQYF.

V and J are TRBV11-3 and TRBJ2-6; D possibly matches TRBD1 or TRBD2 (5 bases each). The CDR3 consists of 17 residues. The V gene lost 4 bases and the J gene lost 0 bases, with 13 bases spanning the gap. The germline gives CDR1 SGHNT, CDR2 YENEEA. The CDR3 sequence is CASSYGAGNSGANVLTF. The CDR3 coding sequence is TGTGCCAGCAGCTACGGGGCAGGAAACTCTGGGGCCAACGTCCTGACTTTC.

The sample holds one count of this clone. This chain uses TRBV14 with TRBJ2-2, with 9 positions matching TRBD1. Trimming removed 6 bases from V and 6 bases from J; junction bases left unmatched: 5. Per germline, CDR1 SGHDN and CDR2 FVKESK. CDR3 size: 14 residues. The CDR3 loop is CASRRTGAAGELFF. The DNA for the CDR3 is TGTGCCAGCAGACGGACAGGGGCAGCCGGGGAGCTGTTTTTT.

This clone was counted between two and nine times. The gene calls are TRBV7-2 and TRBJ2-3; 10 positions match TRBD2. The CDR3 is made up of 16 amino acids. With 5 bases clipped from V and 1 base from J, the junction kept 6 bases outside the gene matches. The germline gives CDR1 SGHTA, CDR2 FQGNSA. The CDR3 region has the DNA TGTGCCAGCAGCCCAGGCGGGACTAGCGGCACAGATACGCAGTATTTT. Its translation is CASSPGGTSGTDTQYF. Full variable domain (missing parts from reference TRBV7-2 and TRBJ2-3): GAGVSQSPSNKVTEKGKDVELRCDPISGHTALYWYRQSLGQGLEFLIYFQGNSAPDKSGLPSDRFSAERTGGSVSTLTIQRTQQEDSAVYLCASSPGGTSGTDTQYFGPGTRLTVL.

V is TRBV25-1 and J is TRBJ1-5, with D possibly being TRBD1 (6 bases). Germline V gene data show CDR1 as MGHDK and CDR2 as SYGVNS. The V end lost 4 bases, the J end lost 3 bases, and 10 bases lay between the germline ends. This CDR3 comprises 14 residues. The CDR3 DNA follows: TGTGCCAGCAGTGCGGGGACACTCAATCAGCCCCAGCATTTT. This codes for CASSAGTLNQPQHF.

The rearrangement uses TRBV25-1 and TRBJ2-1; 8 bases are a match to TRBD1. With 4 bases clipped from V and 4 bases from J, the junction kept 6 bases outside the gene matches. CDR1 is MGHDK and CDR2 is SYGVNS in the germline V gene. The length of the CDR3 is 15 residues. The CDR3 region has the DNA TGTGCCAGCAGTGTGGGACAGGCATTTTACAATGAGCAGTTCTTC. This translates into CASSVGQAFYNEQFF. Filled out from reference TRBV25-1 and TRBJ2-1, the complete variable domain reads EADIYQTPRYLVIGTGKKITLECSQTMGHDKMYWYQQDPGMELHLIHYSYGVNSTEKGDLSSESTVSRIRTEHFPLTLESARPSHTSQYLCASSVGQAFYNEQFFGPGTRLTVL.

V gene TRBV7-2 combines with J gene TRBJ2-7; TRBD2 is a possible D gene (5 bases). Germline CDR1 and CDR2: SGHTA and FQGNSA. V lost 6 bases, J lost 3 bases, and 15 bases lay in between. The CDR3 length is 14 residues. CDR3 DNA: TGTGCCAGCAGACCGACTACTACTAGCTACGAGCAGTACTTC. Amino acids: CASRPTTTSYEQYF.

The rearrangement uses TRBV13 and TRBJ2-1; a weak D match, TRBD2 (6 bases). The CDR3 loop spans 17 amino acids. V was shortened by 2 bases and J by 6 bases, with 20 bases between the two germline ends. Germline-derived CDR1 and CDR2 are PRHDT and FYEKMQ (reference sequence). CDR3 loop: CASSLNLLAAVPNEQFF. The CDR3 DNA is TGTGCCAGCAGCTTAAACTTACTAGCAGCGGTCCCCAATGAGCAGTTCTTC.

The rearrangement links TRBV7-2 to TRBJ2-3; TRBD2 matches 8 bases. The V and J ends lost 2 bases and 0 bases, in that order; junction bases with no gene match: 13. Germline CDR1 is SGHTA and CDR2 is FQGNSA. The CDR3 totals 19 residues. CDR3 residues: CASSLLALLTSASTDTQYF. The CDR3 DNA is TGTGCCAGCAGCTTATTAGCCCTATTGACTAGCGCCAGCACAGATACGCAGTATTTT.

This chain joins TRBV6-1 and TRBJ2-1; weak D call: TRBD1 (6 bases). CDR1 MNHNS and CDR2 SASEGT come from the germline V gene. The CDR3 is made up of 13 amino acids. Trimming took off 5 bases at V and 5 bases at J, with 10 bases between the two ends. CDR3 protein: CASSSGTNNEQFF. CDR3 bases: TGTGCCAGCAGTTCGGGGACAAACAATGAGCAGTTCTTC.

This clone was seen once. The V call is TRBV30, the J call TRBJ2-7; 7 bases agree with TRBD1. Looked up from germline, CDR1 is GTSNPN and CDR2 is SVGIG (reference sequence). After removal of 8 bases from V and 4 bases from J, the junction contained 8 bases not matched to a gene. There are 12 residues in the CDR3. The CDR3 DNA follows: TGTGCCGGCCAGGGGGTTGGGTACGAGCAGTACTTC. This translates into CAGQGVGYEQYF.

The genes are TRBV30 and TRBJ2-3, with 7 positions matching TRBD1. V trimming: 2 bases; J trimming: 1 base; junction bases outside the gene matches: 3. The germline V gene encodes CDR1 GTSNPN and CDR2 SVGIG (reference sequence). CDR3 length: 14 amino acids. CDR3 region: CAWSPGTGTDTQYF. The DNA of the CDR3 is TGTGCCTGGAGTCCCGGGACAGGCACAGATACGCAGTATTTT.

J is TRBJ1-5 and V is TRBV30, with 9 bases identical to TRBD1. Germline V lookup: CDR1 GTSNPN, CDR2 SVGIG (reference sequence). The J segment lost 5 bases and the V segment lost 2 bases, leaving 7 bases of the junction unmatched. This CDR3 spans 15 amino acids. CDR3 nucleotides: TGTGCCTGGAGTACCGGGACAGGGACCGATCAGCCCCAGCATTTT. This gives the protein CAWSTGTGTDQPQHF.

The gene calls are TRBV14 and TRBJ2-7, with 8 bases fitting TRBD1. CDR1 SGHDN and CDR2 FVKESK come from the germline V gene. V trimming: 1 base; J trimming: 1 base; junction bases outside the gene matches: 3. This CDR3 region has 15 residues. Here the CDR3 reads CASSQAGTGSYEQYF. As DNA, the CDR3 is TGTGCCAGCAGCCAAGCCGGGACAGGTTCCTACGAGCAGTACTTC.